The sequence of this T cell receptor (beta chain) was determined in a study of blood T cell repertoires in COVID-19. On the study more broadly: T cells, B-cell-depleted T cells, or PBMCs provided the cDNA or gDNA that served as material.

In the authors' workflow: Amplification from reference gene primers served as the basis for estimated nucleated cell counts. The data were produced by immunoSEQ multiplex PCR, yet TCRdb's version contains in-frame clones alone and is incomplete. The V and J calls and the clone size are those of that table, but D and trimming were determined from the DNA. The data hold about 100,000 clones, with about 89% observed a single time. Losses at the gene ends were 6 bases for V and 0 bases for J; bases not matched to a gene: 8. Germline V gene data show CDR1 as MDHEN and CDR2 as SYDVKM. The CDR3 extends over 16 amino acids.

The receptor was derived from a man between 60 and 75 years old with acute or convalescent COVID-19. The sample consisted of peripheral blood. The chain combines TRBV28 with TRBJ1-5, with 7 bases matching TRBD1. The CDR3 nucleotides read TGTGCCAGCAGCCGTACACAGGGGTCTAGCAATCAGCCCCAGCATTTT. This codes for CASSRTQGSSNQPQHF. Together with reference TRBV28 and TRBJ1-5, the CDR3 gives the full variable domain: DVKVTQSSRYLVKRTGEKVFLECVQDMDHENMFWYRQDPGLGLRLIYFSYDVKMKEKGDIPEGYSVSREKKERFSLILESASTNQTSMYLCASSRTQGSSNQPQHFGDGTRLSIL.